These T cell receptor beta chains were read from a single sample in a study of blood T cell repertoires in COVID-19. Produced via immunoSEQ multiplex PCR; TCRdb's table is partial and in-frame only. Of about 110,000 clones in the sample, 80% to 90% are singletons; the top ten hold 32%. The material sequenced was peripheral blood. The receptors were sampled from a woman of 80 years or more with acute or convalescent COVID-19. Both conserved end residues are part of each CDR3. Fields, in order: CDR3 protein, V gene, J gene.

CASSHSDGRGHQPQHF	TRBV3-1/TRBV3-2	TRBJ1-5
CASSLDRRETQYF	TRBV11-2	TRBJ2-5
CASSVQGAQETQYF	TRBV9	TRBJ2-5
CASSFTLPGGGGPDTQYF	TRBV7-2	TRBJ2-3
CASSLEGQNTGELFF	TRBV7-9	TRBJ2-2
CATSKRGYGYTF	TRBV24-1	TRBJ1-2
CASSLGTLGTDTQYF	TRBV7-9	TRBJ2-3
CASSIGVAGGRADTQYF	TRBV19	TRBJ2-3
CASRWTGPNYGYTF	TRBV5-6	TRBJ1-2
CAWSWGGHQNTEAFF	TRBV30	TRBJ1-1
CSVYRGGETQYF	TRBV29-1	TRBJ2-5
CASSLSTGNQPQHF	TRBV7-2	TRBJ1-5
CASRATENTEAFF	TRBV5-1	TRBJ1-1
CASSIVVLGSGELFF	TRBV19	TRBJ2-2
CASSQAPAGWVNTEAFF	TRBV3-1/TRBV3-2	TRBJ1-1
CASSPNHGQGSYEQYF	TRBV3-1/TRBV3-2	TRBJ2-7
CASSVTPWGRDGYTF	TRBV9	TRBJ1-2
CASSQQGSNEKLFF	TRBV5-1	TRBJ1-4
CAWTDRMGDTEAFF	TRBV30	TRBJ1-1
CASRNQVGTQYF	TRBV27	TRBJ2-5
CASSLGEVETQYF	TRBV7-2	TRBJ2-5
CASRRIGRGTQYF	TRBV11-2	TRBJ2-3
CASSQRNRVVDTQYF	TRBV2	TRBJ2-3
CAVYPDRPTYEQYF	TRBV2	TRBJ2-7
CASSLTGRNTEAFF	TRBV11-3	TRBJ1-1
CASSLQRGPTYEQYF	TRBV5-1	TRBJ2-7
CAWSQDNTDTQYF	TRBV30	TRBJ2-3
CASSLGGSREETQYF	TRBV5-1	TRBJ2-5